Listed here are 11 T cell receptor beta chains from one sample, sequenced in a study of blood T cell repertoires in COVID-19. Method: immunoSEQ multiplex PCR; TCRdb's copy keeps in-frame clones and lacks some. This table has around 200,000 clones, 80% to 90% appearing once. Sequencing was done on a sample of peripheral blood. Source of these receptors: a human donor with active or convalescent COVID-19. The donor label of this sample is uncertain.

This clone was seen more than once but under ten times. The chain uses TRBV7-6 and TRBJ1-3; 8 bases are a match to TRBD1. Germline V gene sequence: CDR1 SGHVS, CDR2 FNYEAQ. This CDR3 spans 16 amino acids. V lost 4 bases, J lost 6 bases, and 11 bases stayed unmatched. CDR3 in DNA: TGTGCCAGCAGCTCGGCCCCGGGACAGGACGTAAACACCATATATTTT. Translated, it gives CASSSAPGQDVNTIYF. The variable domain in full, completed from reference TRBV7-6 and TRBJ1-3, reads GAGVSQSPRYKVTKRGQDVALRCDPISGHVSLYWYRQALGQGPEFLTYFNYEAQQDKSGLPNDRFSAERPEGSISTLTIQRTEQRDSAMYRCASSSAPGQDVNTIYFGEGSWLTVV.

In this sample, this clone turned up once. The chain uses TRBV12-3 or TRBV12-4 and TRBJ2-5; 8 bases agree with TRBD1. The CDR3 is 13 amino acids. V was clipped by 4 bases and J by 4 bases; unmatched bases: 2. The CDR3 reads CASSYRGVETQYF. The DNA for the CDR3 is TGTGCCAGCAGTTACAGGGGGGTAGAGACCCAGTACTTC.

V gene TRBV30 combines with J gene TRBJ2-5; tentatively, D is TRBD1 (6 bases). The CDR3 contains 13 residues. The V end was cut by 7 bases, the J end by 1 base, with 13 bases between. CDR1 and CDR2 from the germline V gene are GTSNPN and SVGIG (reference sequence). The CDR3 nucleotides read TGTGCCTCGAGATGGGACACCCAAGAGACCCAGTACTTC. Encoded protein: CASRWDTQETQYF.

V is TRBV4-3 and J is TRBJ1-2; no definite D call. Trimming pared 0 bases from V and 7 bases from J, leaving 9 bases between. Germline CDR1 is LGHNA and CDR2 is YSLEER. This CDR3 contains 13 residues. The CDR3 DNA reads TGCGCCAGCAGCCAAGATAAGCAGGTTGGCTACACCTTC. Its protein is CASSQDKQVGYTF.

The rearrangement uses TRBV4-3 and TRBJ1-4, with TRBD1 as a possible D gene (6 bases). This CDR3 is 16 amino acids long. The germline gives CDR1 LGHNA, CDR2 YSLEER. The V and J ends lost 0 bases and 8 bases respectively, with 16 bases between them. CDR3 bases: TGCGCCAGCAGCCAAGATGGGCAGGGGATGGAGGAAAAACTGTTTTTT. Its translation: CASSQDGQGMEEKLFF.

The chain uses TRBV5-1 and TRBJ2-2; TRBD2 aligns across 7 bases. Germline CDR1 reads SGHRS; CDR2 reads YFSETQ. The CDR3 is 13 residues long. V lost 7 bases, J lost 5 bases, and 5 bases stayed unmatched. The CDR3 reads CASGLAGTGELFF. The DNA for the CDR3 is TGCGCCAGCGGTTTAGCGGGTACCGGGGAGCTGTTTTTT.

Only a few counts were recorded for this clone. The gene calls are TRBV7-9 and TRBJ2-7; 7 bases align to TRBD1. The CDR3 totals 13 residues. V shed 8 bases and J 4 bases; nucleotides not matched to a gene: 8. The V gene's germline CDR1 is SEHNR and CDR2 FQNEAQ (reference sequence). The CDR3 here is CASLGDRAYEQYF. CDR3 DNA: TGTGCCAGCCTTGGAGACAGGGCTTACGAGCAGTACTTC.

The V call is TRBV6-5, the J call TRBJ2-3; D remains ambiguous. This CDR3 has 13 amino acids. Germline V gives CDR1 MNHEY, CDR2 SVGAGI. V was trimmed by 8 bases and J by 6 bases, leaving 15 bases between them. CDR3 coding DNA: TGTGCCAGCGAGGATGAGGCTTTGGATACGCAGTATTTT. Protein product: CASEDEALDTQYF.

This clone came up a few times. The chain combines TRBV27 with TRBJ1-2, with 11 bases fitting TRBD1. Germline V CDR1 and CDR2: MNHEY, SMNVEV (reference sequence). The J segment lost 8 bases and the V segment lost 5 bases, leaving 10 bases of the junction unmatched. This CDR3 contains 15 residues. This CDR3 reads CASSPGGQGVVGYTF. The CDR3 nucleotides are TGTGCCAGCAGTCCAGGGGGACAGGGGGTCGTCGGCTACACCTTC.

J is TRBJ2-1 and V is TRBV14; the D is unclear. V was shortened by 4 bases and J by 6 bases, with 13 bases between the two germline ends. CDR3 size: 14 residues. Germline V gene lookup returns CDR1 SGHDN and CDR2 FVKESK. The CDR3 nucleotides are TGTGCCAGCAGCCCCCGGTTGTCAGGCAATGAGCAGTTCTTC. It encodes CASSPRLSGNEQFF.

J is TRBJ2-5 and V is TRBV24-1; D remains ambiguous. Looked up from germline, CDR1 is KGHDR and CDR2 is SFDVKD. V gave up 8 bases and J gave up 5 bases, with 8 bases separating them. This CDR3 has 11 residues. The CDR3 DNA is TGTGCCACCAAGAGGTGGGAGACCCAGTACTTC. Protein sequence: CATKRWETQYF.